This TCR beta chain was retrieved from a study of human T cells and chemical hapten exposure. TCRdb fed the RACE reads into MiXCR, producing one record per CDR3 protein. Here the sample spans 90,000 to 110,000 distinct CDR3 sequences, around 34% being singletons. V trimming: 6 bases; J trimming: 7 bases; junction bases outside the gene matches: 5. The CDR3 has 14 amino acids. The germline V gene encodes CDR1 MNHEY and CDR2 SVGAGI. This clonotype was recorded once. This sample's time point: patch test 3, about 24 weeks after DPC sensitization. Treatment noted: therapeutic diphenylcyclopropenone sensitization with weekly scalp DPC.

The sequenced sample was whole blood, obtained in connection with sensitization to the hapten diphenylcyclopropenone (DPC). This clonotype originated in a man in his forties or fifties with alopecia areata. Some clones in this sample may be carry-over from other donors' samples. The V gene is TRBV6-5, the J gene TRBJ1-6, with 8 bases that match TRBD1. CDR3 nucleotide sequence: TGTGCCAGCAGGGGGACAGGAAAGAATTCACCCCTCCACTTT. It encodes CASRGTGKNSPLHF.